The next 12 T cell receptor beta chains were all read from a single sample in a study of OX40 agonist ivuxolimab in advanced cancers. TCRdb's table, derived via immunoSEQ multiplex PCR, lists solely in-frame clones and lacks some. The table records nearly 110,000 clones, 85% to 95% of them present only once. The sample consisted of CD4+ or CD8+ T cells sorted from blood, taken in a trial of the OX40 agonist ivuxolimab. The receptor set was obtained from an adult with an advanced solid tumor such as melanoma, head and neck, liver or kidney cancer.

The J gene is TRBJ2-2, the V gene TRBV5-1; 7 bases are a match to TRBD1. Germline V gene data show CDR1 as SGHRS and CDR2 as YFSETQ. V shed 7 bases, J shed 0 bases, and the junction held 6 bases outside the gene matches. The CDR3 covers 15 residues. The CDR3 protein is CASALDRPNTGELFF. The CDR3 coding sequence is TGCGCCAGCGCCCTGGACAGGCCGAACACCGGGGAGCTGTTTTTT.

The chain uses TRBV13 and TRBJ2-1; 10 nucleotides align to TRBD2. The CDR3 totals 16 residues. Germline loops: CDR1 PRHDT, CDR2 FYEKMQ (reference sequence). Trimming at V came to 6 bases and at J to 9 bases, leaving 14 bases not matched to a gene. CDR3 region: CASSYSGRRPVGEQFF. CDR3 in DNA: TGTGCCAGCAGTTATAGCGGGAGGCGACCGGTCGGTGAGCAGTTCTTC.

The chain employs TRBV11-3 and TRBJ2-2, with TRBD2 matching 15 bases. The germline CDR1 and CDR2 sequences are SGHNT and YENEEA. The CDR3 runs to 18 residues. V trimming: 5 bases; J trimming: 5 bases; junction bases outside the gene matches: 9. CDR3 DNA: TGTGCCAGCAGCCCCGGACTAGCGGGAGGGCCCGGGACCGGGGAGCTGTTTTTT. It translates to CASSPGLAGGPGTGELFF.

The chain is built from TRBV5-8 and TRBJ1-1; TRBD1 agrees at 8 bases. From germline, CDR1 is SGHTS and CDR2 YDEGEE. J lost 5 bases, V lost 4 bases, and 10 bases had no gene match. The CDR3 runs 15 residues. In nucleotides, the CDR3 is TGTGCCAGCAGCAGCCTACAGGGGGACGGGACTGAAGCTTTCTTT. Translation gives CASSSLQGDGTEAFF.

The chain is built from TRBV9 and TRBJ2-1; 9 bases match TRBD2. The V gene's germline CDR1 is SGDLS and CDR2 YYNGEE. Losses at the gene ends were 2 bases for V and 7 bases for J; bases not matched to a gene: 7. This CDR3 has 15 amino acids. The CDR3 coding sequence is TGTGCCAGCAGCGTTGGACTAGCGAGAGCTAATGAGCAGTTCTTC. This sequence encodes CASSVGLARANEQFF.

J is TRBJ1-1 and V is TRBV5-6; D is perhaps TRBD1 (5 bases). The CDR3 has 14 amino acids. The V gene's germline CDR1 is SGHDT and CDR2 YYEEEE. Between the trimmed V and J ends, which lost 6 bases and 5 bases, there was a span of 17 bases. The CDR3 loop is CASTPGGVGTEAFF. The CDR3 DNA reads TGTGCCAGCACCCCGGGGGGGGTCGGGACTGAAGCTTTCTTT.

The rearrangement joins TRBV4-3 to TRBJ2-7; no reliable D call. Germline V gene lookup returns CDR1 LGHNA and CDR2 YSLEER. V dropped 0 bases and J dropped 3 bases, with 12 bases sitting between them. The length of the CDR3 is 15 residues. The CDR3 region has the DNA TGCGCCAGCAGCCAAGATAGATCGGAAAACTACGAGCAGTACTTC. As protein: CASSQDRSENYEQYF.

J is TRBJ1-4 and V is TRBV11-2; TRBD1 aligns across 7 bases. The germline V gene encodes CDR1 SGHAT and CDR2 FQNNGV. Germline trimming cut 5 bases from V and 4 bases from J; bases unmatched to any gene: 7. The CDR3 runs to 15 residues. The CDR3 DNA reads as TGTGCCAGCAGCCCAAGACAGGGTCTTAATGAAAAACTGTTTTTT. This gives the protein CASSPRQGLNEKLFF.

The genes are TRBV15 and TRBJ2-1, with TRBD2 as a possible D gene (6 bases). V was trimmed by 3 bases and J by 5 bases, leaving 11 bases between them. The CDR3 is made up of 14 amino acids. CDR1 LNHNV and CDR2 YYDKDF come from the germline V gene (reference sequence). The CDR3 here is CATSRGGGNNEQFF. CDR3 DNA sequence: TGTGCCACCAGCAGGGGCGGCGGGAACAATGAGCAGTTCTTC. Full variable domain (rest looked up from reference TRBV15 and TRBJ2-1): DAMVIQNPRYQVTQFGKPVTLSCSQTLNHNVMYWYQQKSSQAPKLLFHYYDKDFNNEADTPDNFQSRRPNTSFCFLDIRSPGLGDTAMYLCATSRGGGNNEQFFGPGTRLTVL.

The chain is built from TRBV9 and TRBJ1-1; D might be TRBD1 (5 bases). This CDR3 has 17 residues. Germline CDR1 is SGDLS and CDR2 is YYNGEE. V lost 4 bases and J lost 3, with 22 bases in between. Here the CDR3 reads CASSSRVLQGMDTEAFF. The CDR3 DNA is TGTGCCAGCAGCTCTAGGGTGTTGCAGGGTATGGACACTGAAGCTTTCTTT.

J is TRBJ2-5 and V is TRBV18, with D maybe TRBD2 (6 bases). The germline CDR1 and CDR2 sequences are KGHSH and LQKENI. The CDR3 is 14 residues long. The V and J ends lost 0 bases and 4 bases respectively, with 9 bases between them. The DNA for the CDR3 is TGTGCCAGCTCACCACCGGGGGGTTTAGAGACCCAGTACTTC. It translates to CASSPPGGLETQYF.

The rearrangement joins TRBV19 to TRBJ1-2; D is uncertain. The CDR3 spans 13 residues. Per the germline V gene, CDR1 is LNHDA and CDR2 is SQIVND (reference sequence). V lost 6 bases and J lost 2, with 10 bases in between. The CDR3 region has the DNA TGTGCCAGTAGAGTTACGGGAAACTATGGCTACACCTTC. It is translated as CASRVTGNYGYTF.